The 9 T cell receptor beta chains in this list originate from one sample, sequenced in a study of blood T cell repertoires in COVID-19. Sequencing used immunoSEQ multiplex PCR; TCRdb keeps in-frame clones, though not all of them. The sample gives approximately 120,000 clones, 84% of which show up once; roughly 8.2% is in the top ten. Sequencing was carried out using peripheral blood. The receptors derive from an elderly woman with active or convalescent COVID-19.

V usage is TRBV6-5 and J usage is TRBJ1-6, with D maybe TRBD1 (5 bases). The V gene's germline CDR1 is MNHEY and CDR2 SVGAGI. Trimming stripped 10 bases from V and 7 bases from J, with 14 bases between. The CDR3 contains 13 residues. The CDR3 spells CATRAGGNSPLHF. The CDR3 DNA reads as TGTGCCACCAGGGCGGGGGGAAATTCACCCCTCCACTTT.

The chain couples TRBV6-5 to TRBJ2-2; maybe TRBD1 (5 bases). V gave up 5 bases and J gave up 6 bases, with 13 bases separating them. This CDR3 comprises 14 residues. CDR1 and CDR2 from the germline V gene are MNHEY and SVGAGI. This CDR3 reads CASSRGTGSGELFF. DNA of the CDR3: TGTGCCAGCAGTCGCGGTACAGGTTCCGGGGAGCTGTTTTTT.

The chain couples TRBV27 to TRBJ1-6; a weak D match, TRBD1 (6 bases). This CDR3 has 14 residues. CDR1 and CDR2 from the germline V gene are MNHEY and SMNVEV (reference sequence). The V and J ends lost 5 bases and 10 bases respectively, with 15 bases between them. DNA for the CDR3: TGTGCCAGCAGTCGGACAGCCGTGGGATCACCCCTCCACTTT. It translates to CASSRTAVGSPLHF.

V usage is TRBV3-1 (or the pseudogene TRBV3-2) and J usage is TRBJ2-2; TRBD1 matches 9 bases. In germline, CDR1 is LGHDT, CDR2 YNNKEL (reference sequence). The CDR3 sequence is 15 residues long. V was pared by 5 bases and J by 9 bases, with 10 bases of the junction left unmatched. In DNA, the CDR3 is TGTGCCAGCAGCTCACCAGACAGGGGGTGGCGGGAGCTGTTTTTT. Its protein is CASSSPDRGWRELFF.

This chain joins TRBV27 and TRBJ1-5; 8 nucleotides match TRBD1. This CDR3 contains 16 residues. J lost 2 bases, V lost 2 bases, and 5 bases had no gene match. Germline V gene data show CDR1 as MNHEY and CDR2 as SMNVEV (reference sequence). The CDR3 loop reads CASSLTQGAGNQPQHF. As DNA, the CDR3 is TGTGCCAGCAGTTTAACTCAGGGGGCGGGCAATCAGCCCCAGCATTTT.

The CDR3 region is CATAGGQGAYEQFF. The DNA for the CDR3 is TGTGCCACCGCCGGGGGACAGGGGGCCTATGAGCAGTTCTTC. V usage is TRBV24-1 and J usage is TRBJ2-1, with 12 bases fitting TRBD1. After removal of 9 bases from V and 8 bases from J, the junction contained 7 bases not matched to a gene. Germline CDR1 KGHDR, CDR2 SFDVKD. The CDR3 loop spans 14 amino acids.

This sequence joins TRBV9 and TRBJ2-1; 8 bases are a match to TRBD1. Germline V gene lookup returns CDR1 SGDLS and CDR2 YYNGEE. V gave up 0 bases and J gave up 5 bases; unmatched junction bases: 4. This CDR3 comprises 15 residues. DNA for the CDR3: TGTGCCAGCAGCGTAGGGACAGGGATCAACAATGAGCAGTTCTTC. It specifies CASSVGTGINNEQFF. Filled out from reference TRBV9 and TRBJ2-1, the complete variable domain reads DSGVTQTPKHLITATGQRVTLRCSPRSGDLSVYWYQQSLDQGLQFLIQYYNGEERAKGNILERFSAQQFPDLHSELNLSSLELGDSALYFCASSVGTGINNEQFFGPGTRLTVL.

In its sample, this clone was seen a few times. V usage is TRBV11-3 and J usage is TRBJ2-2, with TRBD1 identical over 8 bases. Germline V CDR1 and CDR2: SGHNT, YENEEA. The V and J ends lost 0 bases and 3 bases, in that order; junction bases with no gene match: 12. The CDR3 length is 19 residues. The CDR3 region has the DNA TGTGCCAGCAGCTTAGATGTGTTTCGGGACAGGACATACACCGGGGAGCTGTTTTTT. Its protein is CASSLDVFRDRTYTGELFF.

The V gene is TRBV11-2, the J gene TRBJ1-4; a possible D gene is TRBD1 (5 bases). CDR3 length: 14 amino acids. Per germline, CDR1 SGHAT and CDR2 FQNNGV. V shed 2 bases and J shed 3 bases, with 7 bases lying between them. The CDR3 DNA sequence: TGTGCCAGCAGCTTACAGGGTGCTAATGAAAAACTGTTTTTT. Amino acids: CASSLQGANEKLFF.